The 23 T cell receptor beta chains below were found in one sample sequenced in a study of PD-1 blockade in classical Hodgkin lymphoma. Profiled with immunoSEQ multiplex PCR; TCRdb holds only in-frame clones, not every one. Seen here are about 98,000 clones, roughly 90% observed once, and the top ten hold approximately 2.8%. Every one of the patients relapsed after autologous stem cell transplantation (brentuximab vedotin exposure was variable). Specimen: peripheral blood mononuclear cells (PBMCs), collected at baseline. Source of these receptors: a human donor with classical Hodgkin lymphoma.

This clone was detected only once. The genes are TRBV5-4 and TRBJ2-5; possible D gene TRBD1, 5 bases. The DNA end is more similar to TRBJ2-7, so the J call may be wrong. CDR1 is SGHNT, CDR2 YYREEE, per germline (reference sequence). The CDR3 length is 15 residues. In DNA form, the CDR3 reads TGTGCCAGCAGCTTGGCCTTAAAGGGGTCCTACGAGCAGTACTTC. Its protein product is CASSLALKGSYEQYF.

This clone was found once. This rearrangement joins TRBV19 to TRBJ2-7; 8 bases match TRBD2. Germline V gene data show CDR1 as LNHDA and CDR2 as SQIVND (reference sequence). The V and J ends lost 6 bases and 1 base, in that order; junction bases with no gene match: 8. This CDR3 region has 15 residues. The CDR3 DNA reads TGTGCCAGTAGCGTGCTAGCGGGCGAATCCTACGAGCAGTACTTC. This translates into CASSVLAGESYEQYF.

The rearrangement uses TRBV27 and TRBJ2-3; no firm D call. This CDR3 has 14 amino acids. Germline CDR1 reads MNHEY; CDR2 reads SMNVEV (reference sequence). V was cut by 7 bases and J by 2 bases, with 13 bases left in between. DNA for the CDR3: TGTGCCAGCAAGACATATTCCGCCACAGATACGCAGTATTTT. Translation gives CASKTYSATDTQYF.

The V and J genes are TRBV6-1 and TRBJ1-2; D might be TRBD1 (6 bases). The V end lost 9 bases, the J end lost 4 bases, and 15 bases lay between the germline ends. This CDR3 is 13 amino acids long. Germline V lookup: CDR1 MNHNS, CDR2 SASEGT. Here the CDR3 DNA reads TGTGCCAGTAAGGGGGGGAACGTCTATGGCTACACCTTC. This translates into CASKGGNVYGYTF.

The rearrangement joins TRBV19 to TRBJ1-1; D call uncertain. V was pared by 3 bases and J by 7 bases, with 9 bases between. This CDR3 has 12 residues. Germline V gives CDR1 LNHDA, CDR2 SQIVND (reference sequence). The CDR3 loop is CASSMRSVEAFF. The CDR3 DNA follows: TGTGCCAGTAGTATGCGGTCGGTTGAAGCTTTCTTT.

This clone was counted a single time. At the DNA level, this CDR3 is encoded by other sequences in the same sample as well. The chain couples TRBV6-5 to TRBJ1-6; D unresolved. Germline lookup yields CDR1 MNHEY and CDR2 SVGAGI. Trimming removed 6 bases from V and 7 bases from J, with 16 bases in between. The CDR3 is 15 amino acids. The CDR3, as DNA: TGTGCCAGCAGCTCGACCGGGAGTTACAATTCACCCCTCCACTTT. Translating gives CASSSTGSYNSPLHF.

The chain recombines TRBV6-5 with TRBJ1-2, with unresolved D. Germline CDR1 MNHEY, CDR2 SVGAGI. The V gene lost 2 bases and the J gene lost 7 bases, with 8 bases spanning the gap. The CDR3 consists of 12 residues. The CDR3 bases are TGTGCCAGCAGTTACCGAGAGGGTGGCTACACCTTC. This codes for CASSYREGGYTF.

This rearrangement joins TRBV6-1 to TRBJ2-1, with a possible D match to TRBD1 (5 bases). The CDR3 sequence is 17 residues long. Germline CDR1 MNHNS, CDR2 SASEGT. V gave up 3 bases and J gave up 9 bases, with 24 bases separating them. CDR3 residues: CASSDRGGVSQYGEQFF. The CDR3 region has the DNA TGTGCCAGCAGTGATAGGGGTGGGGTTTCCCAATACGGTGAGCAGTTCTTC.

The chain links TRBV2 to TRBJ1-5, with 7 bases aligning to TRBD1. Trimming removed 8 bases from V and 3 bases from J; junction bases left unmatched: 7. CDR1 is SNHLY and CDR2 is FYNNEI in the germline V gene. This CDR3 has 14 residues. CDR3 nucleotide sequence: TGTGCCAGCGGCGACCAGGGGGTCAATCAGCCCCAGCATTTT. This encodes CASGDQGVNQPQHF.

The chain links TRBV5-1 to TRBJ2-7; 10 bases fit TRBD2. After removal of 4 bases from V and 5 bases from J, the junction contained 6 bases not matched to a gene. Germline CDR1 is SGHRS and CDR2 is YFSETQ. CDR3 size: 14 residues. The DNA for the CDR3 is TGCGCCAGCAGCCCCGGACTAGCGGCAAACGAGCAGTACTTC. Protein product: CASSPGLAANEQYF.

The genes are TRBV7-2 and TRBJ2-3; 12 nucleotides agree with TRBD2. The CDR3 is 15 residues long. Germline CDR1 reads SGHTA; CDR2 reads FQGNSA. The V segment lost 5 bases and the J segment 4 bases; nucleotides outside the gene matches: 4. CDR3: CASSITSGGSDTQYF. In nucleotides, the CDR3 is TGTGCCAGCAGCATCACTAGCGGGGGGTCAGATACGCAGTATTTT.

This clone was seen once. The rearrangement links TRBV7-6 to TRBJ2-3; TRBD2 aligns across 11 bases. CDR3 length: 16 residues. Germline loops: CDR1 SGHVS, CDR2 FNYEAQ. V was clipped by 7 bases and J by 6 bases; unmatched bases: 12. CDR3 amino acids: CASTLRSSGRWDTQYF. CDR3 in DNA: TGTGCCAGCACCCTTAGGTCTAGCGGGAGGTGGGATACGCAGTATTTT.

The chain couples TRBV10-2 to TRBJ2-3; 9 bases agree with TRBD2. This CDR3 has 16 amino acids. CDR1 is WSHSY and CDR2 is SAAADI in the germline V gene. The J segment lost 4 bases and the V segment lost 8 bases, leaving 13 bases of the junction unmatched. The CDR3 DNA is TGCGCCAGCCGCGACTTCAGTAGCGGGAGCCCAGATACGCAGTATTTT. It is translated as CASRDFSSGSPDTQYF.

V usage is TRBV5-4 and J usage is TRBJ2-1; 9 bases align to TRBD2. Germline loops: CDR1 SGHNT, CDR2 YYREEE (reference sequence). Trimming at V came to 0 bases and at J to 7 bases, leaving 8 bases not matched to a gene. The CDR3 runs to 16 residues. As DNA, the CDR3 is TGTGCCAGCAGCTTGGTTGGCGGGAGGGCCAAGAATGAGCAGTTCTTC. Residues: CASSLVGGRAKNEQFF. The full variable domain, in which reference TRBV5-4 and TRBJ2-1 provide the parts outside the CDR3, is ETGVTQSPTHLIKTRGQQVTLRCSSQSGHNTVSWYQQALGQGPQFIFQYYREEENGRGNFPPRFSGLQFPNYSSELNVNALELDDSALYLCASSLVGGRAKNEQFFGPGTRLTVL.

The rearrangement uses TRBV18 and TRBJ2-3; no reliable D call. The length of the CDR3 is 15 residues. Germline CDR1 is KGHSH and CDR2 is LQKENI. The germline V and J ends were trimmed by 6 bases and 3 bases, with 16 bases remaining between them. The CDR3 is CASSSFPAVTDTQYF. The CDR3 region has the DNA TGTGCCAGCTCGTCTTTCCCCGCCGTAACAGATACGCAGTATTTT.

The chain recombines TRBV10-3 with TRBJ1-2; D call uncertain. The CDR3 contains 16 residues. Trimming took off 3 bases at V and 5 bases at J, with 19 bases between the two ends. Germline V gives CDR1 ENHRY, CDR2 SYGVKD. The CDR3 sequence: CAISDSGLKGPYGYTF. The DNA for the CDR3 is TGTGCCATCAGTGACTCCGGGCTAAAGGGTCCTTATGGCTACACCTTC.

This clone was seen once. This sequence joins TRBV5-6 and TRBJ2-7, with D tentatively TRBD2 (7 bases). Trimming shortened V by 2 bases and J by 3 bases, and 12 bases separated the two germline ends. Germline CDR1 reads SGHDT; CDR2 reads YYEEEE. The CDR3 sequence is 14 residues long. The CDR3 DNA follows: TGTGCCAGCAGCTTCACAGGGAGGGACTACGAGCAGTACTTC. Its translation: CASSFTGRDYEQYF.

The chain joins TRBV10-3 to TRBJ2-5; D is ambiguous. V gave up 10 bases and J gave up 2 bases, with 11 bases separating them. Germline V gene lookup returns CDR1 ENHRY and CDR2 SYGVKD. This CDR3 contains 12 residues. The CDR3 spells CATSGRQETQYF. The CDR3 coding sequence is TGTGCCACCTCGGGCAGACAAGAGACCCAGTACTTC.

The gene calls are TRBV23-1 and TRBJ2-5, with D possibly called TRBD1 or TRBD2 (6 bases each). TRBV23-1 is placed among ORFs of uncertain function. V lost 7 bases, J lost 9 bases, and 27 bases lay in between. The CDR3 has 16 amino acids. The CDR3 DNA is TGCGCCAGCACCGCCCGTTCGGGGGCGGTTGCTGGGGCCCAGTACTTC. Protein: CASTARSGAVAGAQYF.

The V and J genes are TRBV4-1 and TRBJ2-2; the D gene is possibly TRBD1 (6 bases). Germline V gives CDR1 MGHRA, CDR2 YSYEKL. V was trimmed by 5 bases and J by 9 bases, leaving 22 bases between them. The CDR3 runs to 16 residues. The CDR3 sequence is CASSSRDTGQPWELFF. CDR3 sequence (DNA): TGCGCCAGCAGCTCCCGGGACACTGGACAGCCGTGGGAGCTGTTTTTT.

This chain uses TRBV27 with TRBJ1-1; no reliable D call. The germline V and J ends were trimmed by 2 bases and 1 base, with 14 bases remaining between them. The CDR3 is made up of 16 amino acids. Germline CDR1 reads MNHEY; CDR2 reads SMNVEV (reference sequence). CDR3 DNA: TGTGCCAGCAGTTTAACTGGCAGAGCGGCGAACACTGAAGCTTTCTTT. Protein: CASSLTGRAANTEAFF.

V is TRBV6-4 and J is TRBJ2-1; 9 bases align to TRBD2. V lost 6 bases, J lost 7 bases, and 10 bases stayed unmatched. The CDR3 has 15 amino acids. Germline CDR1 and CDR2: MRHNA and SNTAGT. The CDR3 loop is CASSGLSGRNNEQFF. The CDR3 nucleotides read TGTGCCAGCAGCGGCCTTAGCGGGAGAAATAATGAGCAGTTCTTC.

The chain has TRBV10-3 and TRBJ1-5; 8 bases are a match to TRBD1. With V trimmed by 6 bases and J by 3 bases, 1 base remained unmatched. The CDR3 contains 13 residues. Germline V gene data show CDR1 as ENHRY and CDR2 as SYGVKD. The CDR3 protein is CAIRDRDNQPQHF. CDR3 DNA sequence: TGTGCCATCAGGGACAGGGACAATCAGCCCCAGCATTTT.